This T cell receptor (beta chain) was identified in a study of blood T cell repertoires in COVID-19. Background on the study: Sources were T cells, B-cell-depleted T cells, or PBMCs; the material itself was cDNA or gDNA.

The data were produced by immunoSEQ multiplex PCR, yet TCRdb's version contains in-frame clones alone and is incomplete. This table has roughly 390,000 clones, about 87% appearing once. Followed over time, Seattle patients had been enrolled while infection was active. The CDR3 has 14 residues. Per the germline V gene, CDR1 is WSHSY and CDR2 is SAAADI. The V segment lost 6 bases and the J segment 4 bases; nucleotides outside the gene matches: 4. This clonotype originated in a woman in her thirties with COVID-19, enrolled during active disease. Sequenced input: peripheral blood. The chain uses TRBV10-2 and TRBJ2-1; 9 bases line up with TRBD1. The CDR3 DNA is TGCGCCAGCAGGGACAGGGGCGGATACAATGAGCAGTTCTTC. It translates to CASRDRGGYNEQFF.